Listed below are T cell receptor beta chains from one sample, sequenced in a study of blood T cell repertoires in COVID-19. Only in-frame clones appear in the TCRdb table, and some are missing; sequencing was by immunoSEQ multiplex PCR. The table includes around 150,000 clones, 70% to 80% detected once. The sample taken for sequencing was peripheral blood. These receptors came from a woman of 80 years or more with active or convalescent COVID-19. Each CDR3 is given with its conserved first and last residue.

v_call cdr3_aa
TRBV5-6 CASSHVMAGTRKTHEQFF
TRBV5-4 CASSWTANTGELFF
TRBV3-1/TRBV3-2 CASSQQGTEAFF
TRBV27 CASSEGTGDGYEQYF
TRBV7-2 CASSVPGVSNQPQHF
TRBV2 CASSASGGAATGELFF
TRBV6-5 CASRRTYGKNTEAFF
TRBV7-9 CASSSSPGRVGYTF
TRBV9 CASSVHYDSEAFF
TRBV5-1 CASSLDVTGNYGYTF
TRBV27 CASSLGQVFPLHF
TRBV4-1 CASSAHLSGVQPQHF
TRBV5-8 CASSLVRRQGASNGYTF
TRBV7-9 CASSAPGTGLENTEAFF
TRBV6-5 CASSYVAGGSGELFF
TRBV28 CASGIPQGWGRAYF
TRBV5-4 CASSPPSGEYNEQFF
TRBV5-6 CASSPVVGTGSNQPQHF
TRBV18 CASSRGLAGVDEQFF
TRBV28 CASSLPGVSSYNSPLHF
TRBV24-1 CATTDTIYF
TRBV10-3 CAIKGAEETQYF
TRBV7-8 CASSLAAGTRNTGELFF
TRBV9 CASSTQGGLLGELFF
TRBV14 CASSQDYNYGYTF
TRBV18 CASSRDRGNEKLFF
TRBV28 CASSLKPRFGYTF
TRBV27 CASSLYDPGDINSPLHF
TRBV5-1 CASSVEGEKLFF
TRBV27 CASSMGRANTGELFF